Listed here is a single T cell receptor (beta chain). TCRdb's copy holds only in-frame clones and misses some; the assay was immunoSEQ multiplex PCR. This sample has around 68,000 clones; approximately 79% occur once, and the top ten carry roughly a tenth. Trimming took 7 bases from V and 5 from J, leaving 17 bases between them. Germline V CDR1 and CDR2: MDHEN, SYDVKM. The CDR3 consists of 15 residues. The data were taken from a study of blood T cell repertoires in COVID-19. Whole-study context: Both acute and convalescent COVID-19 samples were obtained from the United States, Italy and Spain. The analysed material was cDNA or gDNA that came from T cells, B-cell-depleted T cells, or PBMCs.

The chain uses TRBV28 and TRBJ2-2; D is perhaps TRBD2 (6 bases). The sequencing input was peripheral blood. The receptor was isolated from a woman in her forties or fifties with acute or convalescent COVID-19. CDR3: CASTPGGSWTGELFF. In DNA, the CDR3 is TGTGCCAGCACCCCTGGGGGGAGTTGGACCGGGGAGCTGTTTTTT.